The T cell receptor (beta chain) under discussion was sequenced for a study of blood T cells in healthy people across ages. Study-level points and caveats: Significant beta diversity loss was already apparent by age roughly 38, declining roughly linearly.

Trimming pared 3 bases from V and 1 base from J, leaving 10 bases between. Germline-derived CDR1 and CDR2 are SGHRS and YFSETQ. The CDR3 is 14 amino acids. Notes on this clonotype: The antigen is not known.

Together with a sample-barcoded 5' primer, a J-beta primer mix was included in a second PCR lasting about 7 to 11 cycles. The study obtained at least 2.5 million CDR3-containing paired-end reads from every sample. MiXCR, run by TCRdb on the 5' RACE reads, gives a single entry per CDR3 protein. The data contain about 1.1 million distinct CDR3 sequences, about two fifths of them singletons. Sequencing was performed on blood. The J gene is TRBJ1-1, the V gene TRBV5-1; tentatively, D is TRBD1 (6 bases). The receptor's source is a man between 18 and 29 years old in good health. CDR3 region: CASSSDRPNTEAFF. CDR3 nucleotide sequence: TGCGCCAGCAGCTCGGACAGACCGAACACTGAAGCTTTCTTT.